This T cell receptor (beta chain) is drawn from a study of shared clonotypes between healthy human individuals. At the level of the study: Donors consisted of two women and three men between 18 and 49.

With 7 bases clipped from V and 5 bases from J, the junction kept 10 bases outside the gene matches. Germline loops: CDR1 MNHNY, CDR2 SVGAGI (reference sequence). The CDR3 covers 15 residues. Comment on this clone: As yet, its antigen is unknown.

Each of the donors was a healthy adult who was HIV-negative and had not had a recent acute infection or vaccination. Study outcomes and limitations: The authors expected sequencing depth to affect clonotype sharing among donors.

Execution of the assay was at deep level. Assay used: immunoSEQ multiplex PCR; TCRdb lists only in-frame clones, some missing. There are a few hundred thousand clones in the sample; around 97% occur only once, and less than 0.065% lies in the top ten. Material: naive CD4+ T cells sorted from blood. The sample's subset: CD45RA+ positively selected. The J gene is TRBJ2-1, the V gene TRBV6-6; 8 bases are a match to TRBD2. This receptor was identified in a woman aged 25-40 years in good health. This CDR3 is CASTFGGRIHNEQFF. The CDR3 bases are TGTGCCAGCACGTTTGGCGGGAGGATCCACAATGAGCAGTTCTTC.